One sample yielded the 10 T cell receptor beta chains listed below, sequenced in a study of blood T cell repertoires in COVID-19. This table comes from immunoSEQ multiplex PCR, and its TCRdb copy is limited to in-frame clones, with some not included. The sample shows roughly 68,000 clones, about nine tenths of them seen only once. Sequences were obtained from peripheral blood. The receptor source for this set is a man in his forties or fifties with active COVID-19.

The DNA of the CDR3 is TGTGCCAGCAGTCCTCTGGGGCCCCAAGGGGGGCAGTACTTC. It yields the protein CASSPLGPQGGQYF. The J gene is TRBJ2-7, the V gene TRBV27; tentative D call: TRBD1 (6 bases). The ends were cut back, 5 bases at V and 9 bases at J, with 20 bases in the middle. The CDR3 is made up of 14 amino acids. Per the germline V gene, CDR1 is MNHEY and CDR2 is SMNVEV (reference sequence).

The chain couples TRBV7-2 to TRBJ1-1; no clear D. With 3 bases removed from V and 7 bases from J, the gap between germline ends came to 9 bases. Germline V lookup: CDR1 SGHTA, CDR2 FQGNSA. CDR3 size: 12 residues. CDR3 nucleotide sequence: TGTGCCAGCAGCTTCGGGAGAAATGAAGCTTTCTTT. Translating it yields CASSFGRNEAFF. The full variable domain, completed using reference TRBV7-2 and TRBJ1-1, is GAGVSQSPSNKVTEKGKDVELRCDPISGHTALYWYRQSLGQGLEFLIYFQGNSAPDKSGLPSDRFSAERTGGSVSTLTIQRTQQEDSAVYLCASSFGRNEAFFGQGTRLTVV.

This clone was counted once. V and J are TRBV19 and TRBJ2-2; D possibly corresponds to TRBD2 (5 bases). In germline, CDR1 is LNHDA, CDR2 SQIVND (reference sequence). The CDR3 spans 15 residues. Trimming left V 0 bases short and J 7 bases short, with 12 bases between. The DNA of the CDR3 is TGTGCCAGTAGTATAGATCCGGTGGCGGGCGGGGAGCTGTTTTTT. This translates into CASSIDPVAGGELFF.

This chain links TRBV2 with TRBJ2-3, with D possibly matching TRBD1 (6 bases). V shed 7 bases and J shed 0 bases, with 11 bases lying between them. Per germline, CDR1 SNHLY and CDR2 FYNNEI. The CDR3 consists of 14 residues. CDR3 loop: CASTFQGSTDTQYF. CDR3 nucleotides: TGTGCCAGCACCTTCCAGGGGAGCACAGATACGCAGTATTTT.

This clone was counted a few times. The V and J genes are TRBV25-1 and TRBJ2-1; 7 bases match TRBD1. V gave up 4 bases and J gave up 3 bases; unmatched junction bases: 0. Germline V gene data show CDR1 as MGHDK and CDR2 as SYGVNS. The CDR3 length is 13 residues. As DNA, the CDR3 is TGTGCCAGCAGTGGGGACAGCTACAATGAGCAGTTCTTC. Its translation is CASSGDSYNEQFF. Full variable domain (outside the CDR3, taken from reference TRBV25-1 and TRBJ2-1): EADIYQTPRYLVIGTGKKITLECSQTMGHDKMYWYQQDPGMELHLIHYSYGVNSTEKGDLSSESTVSRIRTEHFPLTLESARPSHTSQYLCASSGDSYNEQFFGPGTRLTVL.

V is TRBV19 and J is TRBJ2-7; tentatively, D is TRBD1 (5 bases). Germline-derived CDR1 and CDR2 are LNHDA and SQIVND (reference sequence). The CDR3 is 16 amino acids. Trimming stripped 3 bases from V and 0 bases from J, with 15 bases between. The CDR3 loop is CASSIPFLTASYEQYF. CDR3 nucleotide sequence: TGTGCCAGTAGTATTCCCTTCCTGACAGCCTCCTACGAGCAGTACTTC.

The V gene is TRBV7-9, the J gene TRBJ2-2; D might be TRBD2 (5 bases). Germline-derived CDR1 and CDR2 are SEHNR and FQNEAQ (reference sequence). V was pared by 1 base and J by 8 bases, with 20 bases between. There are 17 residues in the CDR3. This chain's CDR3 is CASSLGYGGPISGELFF. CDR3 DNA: TGTGCCAGCAGCTTAGGGTACGGCGGGCCGATTTCGGGGGAGCTGTTTTTT.

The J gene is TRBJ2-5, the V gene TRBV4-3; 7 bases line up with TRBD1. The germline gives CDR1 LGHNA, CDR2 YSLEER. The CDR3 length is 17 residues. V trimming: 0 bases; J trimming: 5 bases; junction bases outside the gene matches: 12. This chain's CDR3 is CASSQDGNTGVRETQYF. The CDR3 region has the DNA TGCGCCAGCAGCCAAGATGGGAATACAGGGGTCAGGGAGACCCAGTACTTC.

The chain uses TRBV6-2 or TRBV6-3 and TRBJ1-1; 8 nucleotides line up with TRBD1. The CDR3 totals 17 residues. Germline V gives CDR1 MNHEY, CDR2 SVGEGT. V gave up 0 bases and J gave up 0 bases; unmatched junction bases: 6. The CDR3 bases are TGTGCCAGCAGTTACTCAGGACAGGGACGAATGAACACTGAAGCTTTCTTT. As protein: CASSYSGQGRMNTEAFF.

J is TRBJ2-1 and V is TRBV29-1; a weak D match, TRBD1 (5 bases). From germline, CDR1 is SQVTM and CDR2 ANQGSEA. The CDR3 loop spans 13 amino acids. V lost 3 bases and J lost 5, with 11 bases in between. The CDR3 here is CSVDRRGNNEQFF. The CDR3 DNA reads TGCAGCGTTGATAGAAGGGGCAACAATGAGCAGTTCTTC.